The T cell receptor beta chain under discussion was sequenced for a study of blood T cell repertoires in COVID-19. Overall study context: From the United States, Italy and Spain came samples of acute and convalescent COVID-19.

There are 16 residues in the CDR3. From germline, CDR1 is LNHDA and CDR2 SQIVND (reference sequence). Between the trimmed V and J ends, which lost 4 bases and 0 bases, there was a span of 13 bases. As handled by the study authors: By means of reference gene primer amplification, nucleated cell counts were estimated. TCRdb keeps only in-frame clones here, not all; method: immunoSEQ multiplex PCR. Clone size and the V and J calls come from that table; the DNA yielded D and trimming. Among fewer than 200,000 clones listed, 84% were seen once. V gene TRBV19 combines with J gene TRBJ1-3, with TRBD1 as a possible D gene (5 bases). The source is a man aged 35-49 years who had recovered from COVID-19. The specimen sequenced was peripheral blood. The CDR3 protein is CASSTPQGTSGNTIYF. The CDR3 nucleotides are TGTGCCAGTAGTACGCCTCAGGGAACCTCTGGAAACACCATATATTTT. Filled out from reference TRBV19 and TRBJ1-3, the complete variable domain reads DGGITQSPKYLFRKEGQNVTLSCEQNLNHDAMYWYRQDPGQGLRLIYYSQIVNDFQKGDIAEGYSVSREKKESFPLTVTSAQKNPTAFYLCASSTPQGTSGNTIYFGEGSWLTVV.